This T cell receptor beta chain originates from a study of shared clonotypes between healthy human individuals. Generated by immunoSEQ multiplex PCR, the TCRdb table keeps only in-frame clones and is missing some. The table includes 1,100,000 or so clones, more than 75% detected once. Trimming stripped 2 bases from V and 7 bases from J, with 12 bases between. The CDR3 runs 14 residues. Germline values: CDR1 MNHEY, CDR2 SVGAGI. The J gene is TRBJ1-3, the V gene TRBV6-5; D is unresolved. The sequencing sample was made of memory CD4+ T cells from PBMCs. Subset of the sample: CD45RA-negative fraction. This receptor was identified in a man aged 18 to 30 in good health. Some clones in this sample may be carry-over from other donors' samples. CDR3 DNA: TGTGCCAGCAGTTACCTCCCGGGTGGTAACACCATATATTTT. It is translated as CASSYLPGGNTIYF.